The 8 T cell receptor beta chains presented below share a single source sample, sequenced in a study of blood T cell repertoires in COVID-19. The table came from immunoSEQ multiplex PCR; TCRdb's copy has only in-frame clones and leaves some out. The sample has 200,000 to 300,000 clones; around four fifths are singletons. Sequencing was performed on peripheral blood. The receptors were sampled from a man younger than 45 who had recovered from COVID-19.

This clone showed up just a few times. The chain couples TRBV5-1 to TRBJ1-1, with 9 bases that match TRBD1. The CDR3 has 14 amino acids. Germline V gene lookup returns CDR1 SGHRS and CDR2 YFSETQ. V gave up 4 bases and J gave up 7 bases; unmatched junction bases: 8. CDR3: CASSTTGDRDEAFF. CDR3 DNA sequence: TGCGCCAGCAGCACCACGGGGGACAGGGATGAAGCTTTCTTT. The full variable domain, completed using reference TRBV5-1 and TRBJ1-1, is KAGVTQTPRYLIKTRGQQVTLSCSPISGHRSVSWYQQTPGQGLQFLFEYFSETQRNKGNFPGRFSGRQFSNSRSEMNVSTLELGDSALYLCASSTTGDRDEAFFGQGTRLTVV.

The chain uses TRBV11-3 and TRBJ2-7; D remains ambiguous. The CDR3 sequence is 12 residues long. The V gene lost 0 bases and the J gene lost 4 bases, with 4 bases spanning the gap. Germline V gene sequence: CDR1 SGHNT, CDR2 YENEEA. The CDR3 DNA follows: TGTGCCAGCAGCTTAGACCCTTACGAGCAGTACGTC. Translated: CASSLDPYEQYV.

The DNA for the CDR3 is TGTGCCAGCACTGGGACAGGGGGTTACACCATATATTTT. Its translation: CASTGTGGYTIYF. The genes are TRBV28 and TRBJ1-3; 11 bases align to TRBD1. From germline, CDR1 is MDHEN and CDR2 SYDVKM. The CDR3 consists of 13 residues. J was trimmed by 8 bases and V by 7 bases; bases with no gene match: 4.

The chain employs TRBV7-6 and TRBJ1-3; D remains ambiguous. The V gene lost 1 base and the J gene lost 2 bases, with 6 bases spanning the gap. Looked up from germline, CDR1 is SGHVS and CDR2 is FNYEAQ. The CDR3 contains 14 residues. In DNA form, the CDR3 reads TGTGCCAGCAGCTTAGAGGCGGCTGGAAACACCATATATTTT. As protein: CASSLEAAGNTIYF. The full variable domain, with the rest looked up from reference TRBV7-6 and TRBJ1-3, is GAGVSQSPRYKVTKRGQDVALRCDPISGHVSLYWYRQALGQGPEFLTYFNYEAQQDKSGLPNDRFSAERPEGSISTLTIQRTEQRDSAMYRCASSLEAAGNTIYFGEGSWLTVV.

The V call is TRBV6-5, the J call TRBJ1-1; the match to TRBD1 covers 7 bases. V gave up 5 bases and J gave up 2 bases; unmatched junction bases: 5. The CDR3 spans 14 residues. The germline V gene has CDR1 MNHEY and CDR2 SVGAGI. The CDR3 protein is CASSRDRLNTEAFF. CDR3 sequence (DNA): TGTGCCAGCAGTCGGGACAGATTAAACACTGAAGCTTTCTTT.

DNA of the CDR3: TGTGCCATCAGTGAGCCCGGACAGGGAAAGAATTCACCCCTCCACTTT. This codes for CAISEPGQGKNSPLHF. The chain has TRBV10-3 and TRBJ1-6; the match to TRBD1 covers 8 bases. Germline CDR1 is ENHRY and CDR2 is SYGVKD. This CDR3 is built from 16 residues. V was pared by 2 bases and J by 7 bases, with 7 bases of the junction left unmatched.

This clone was seen more than once but under ten times. The rearrangement uses TRBV9 and TRBJ1-2, with D unresolved. Trimming removed 3 bases at V and 7 bases at J, with 16 bases between. This CDR3 comprises 14 residues. Germline CDR1 reads SGDLS; CDR2 reads YYNGEE. This CDR3 is CASSAQPGVSGYTF. For the CDR3, the DNA is TGTGCCAGCAGCGCTCAGCCCGGGGTTTCTGGCTACACCTTC.

The CDR3 region is CARSLVRASTDTQYF. CDR3 nucleotide sequence: TGTGCCAGAAGCTTGGTGCGGGCTAGCACAGATACGCAGTATTTT. The chain combines TRBV5-3 with TRBJ2-3, with D tentatively TRBD2 (5 bases). TRBV5-3 is an ORF for which the function is uncertain. V lost 0 bases, J lost 0 bases, and 8 bases lay in between. This CDR3 has 15 residues.